A single sample gave rise to the 18 T cell receptor beta chains below, sequenced in a study of identical twins' blood T cells. MiXCR, applied by TCRdb to the 5' RACE reads, yields one record per CDR3 protein. The sample records 400,000 or so distinct CDR3 sequences, 28% being singletons. The sequencing input was PBMCs. These receptors were taken from a woman aged 18-49 years in good health.

This clonotype has a handful of counts. The V and J genes are TRBV30 and TRBJ1-5; the D is unclear. The CDR3 contains 14 residues. Trimming took 3 bases from V and 6 from J, leaving 15 bases between them. Germline V gene sequence: CDR1 GTSNPN, CDR2 SVGIG (reference sequence). CDR3 bases: TGTGCCTGGAGCTCCGGACCGGTGGGTCAGCCCCAGCATTTT. Translating it yields CAWSSGPVGQPQHF. Combining the CDR3 with reference TRBV30 and TRBJ1-5 gives the whole variable domain SQTIHQWPATLVQPVGSPLSLECTVEGTSNPNLYWYRQAAGRGLQLLFYSVGIGQISSEVPQNLSASRPQDRQFILSSKKLLLSDSGFYLCAWSSGPVGQPQHFGDGTRLSIL.

The V call is TRBV3-1, the J call TRBJ1-4; 7 bases line up with TRBD1. Trimming cost V 4 bases and J 8 bases; bases outside gene matches: 10. Germline-derived CDR1 and CDR2 are LGHDT and YNNKEL (reference sequence). This CDR3 has 15 residues. DNA for the CDR3: TGTGCCAGCAGCCCAGAAGGACAGGTTGGAGAAAAACTGTTTTTT. Translating gives CASSPEGQVGEKLFF.

This clonotype was seen more than once but under ten times. The chain is built from TRBV12-3 or TRBV12-4 and TRBJ1-1; D gene ambiguous. V gave up 5 bases and J gave up 6 bases, with 10 bases separating them. The CDR3 runs 12 residues. CDR3 coding DNA: TGTGCCAGCAGTACGGGTTCGGCTGAAGCTTTCTTT. This encodes CASSTGSAEAFF.

This clonotype showed up many times. The chain has TRBV10-3 and TRBJ1-1, with D hard to call. V dropped 10 bases and J dropped 5 bases, with 11 bases sitting between them. Germline lookup yields CDR1 ENHRY and CDR2 SYGVKD. This CDR3 spans 11 amino acids. The CDR3 here is CATRAVTEAFF. CDR3 nucleotides: TGTGCCACCCGGGCAGTTACTGAAGCTTTCTTT.

This chain joins TRBV3-1 and TRBJ2-7, with 9 bases identical to TRBD1. With V trimmed by 1 base and J by 4 bases, 8 bases remained unmatched. The CDR3 contains 16 residues. CDR1 is LGHDT, CDR2 YNNKEL, per germline (reference sequence). The CDR3 spells CASSQGEWDRVYEQYF. The CDR3, as DNA: TGTGCCAGCAGCCAAGGAGAATGGGACAGGGTTTACGAGCAGTACTTC.

This clonotype was counted a few times. The chain carries TRBV20-1 and TRBJ2-7; perhaps TRBD2 as D (7 bases). Germline CDR1 DFQATT, CDR2 SNEGSKA (reference sequence). V was cut by 4 bases and J by 5 bases, with 24 bases left in between. This CDR3 spans 16 amino acids. The CDR3 DNA reads TGCAGTGCTATAGTGAGGACTAGGGGGACGGGAGACGAGCAGTACTTC. This encodes CSAIVRTRGTGDEQYF.

A few counts support this clonotype. V is TRBV7-2 and J is TRBJ1-1; D ambiguous. The CDR3 totals 14 residues. Between the trimmed V and J ends, which lost 0 bases and 4 bases, there was a span of 9 bases. Germline CDR1 SGHTA, CDR2 FQGNSA. In DNA form, the CDR3 reads TGTGCCAGCAGCTTAGCCGGATCGTTCACTGAAGCTTTCTTT. This sequence encodes CASSLAGSFTEAFF.

The table lists this clonotype with a count of one. The chain joins TRBV6-2 or TRBV6-3 to TRBJ2-5, with TRBD2 matching 12 bases. CDR3 size: 14 residues. In germline, CDR1 is MNHEY, CDR2 SVGEGT. J lost 5 bases, V lost 8 bases, and 6 bases had no gene match. This CDR3 reads CASGGLAGLETQYF. In nucleotides, the CDR3 is TGTGCCAGCGGAGGACTAGCGGGACTGGAGACCCAGTACTTC.

This clonotype appeared a few times. The rearrangement uses TRBV20-1 and TRBJ2-3; D uncertain. Germline CDR1 DFQATT, CDR2 SNEGSKA (reference sequence). V was pared by 7 bases and J by 6 bases, with 17 bases between. The CDR3 sequence is 13 residues long. The CDR3 nucleotides are TGCAGTGTAGGTCTCCGAGCCCCGGATACGCAGTATTTT. It yields the protein CSVGLRAPDTQYF.

This clonotype was seen at least ten times. The DNA for the CDR3 is TGCAGTGTCGAAAATGGGGGGGGAGGTACAGATACGCAGTATTTT. Protein sequence: CSVENGGGGTDTQYF. The chain joins TRBV20-1 to TRBJ2-3; 7 bases are a match to TRBD2. The junction had 13 bases not matched to a gene; V was cut back by 7 bases and J by 3 bases. CDR3 length: 15 amino acids. Germline assignment: CDR1 DFQATT and CDR2 SNEGSKA (reference sequence).

There are a few counts of this clonotype. The chain uses TRBV5-5 and TRBJ1-5, with unresolved D. Per germline, CDR1 SGHKS and CDR2 YYEKEE (reference sequence). CDR3 length: 14 residues. With 0 bases removed from V and 4 bases from J, the gap between germline ends came to 8 bases. CDR3 sequence (DNA): TGTGCCAGCAGCTTGGAGCAGCTTAATCAGCCCCAGCATTTT. Amino acids: CASSLEQLNQPQHF.

The V and J genes are TRBV29-1 and TRBJ2-2; a weak D match, TRBD1 (5 bases). Deletions cut 4 bases from V and 6 bases from J, with 15 bases between. The CDR3 is made up of 14 amino acids. Germline V CDR1 and CDR2: SQVTM, ANQGSEA. The CDR3 loop is CSVGRTWASGELFF. The CDR3 bases are TGCAGCGTTGGAAGGACATGGGCTTCCGGGGAGCTGTTTTTT.

This clonotype was detected a few times. The rearrangement links TRBV5-1 to TRBJ2-2; tentatively, D is TRBD1 (5 bases). Germline V lookup: CDR1 SGHRS, CDR2 YFSETQ. V dropped 4 bases and J dropped 1 base, with 8 bases sitting between them. The CDR3 extends over 14 amino acids. The DNA of the CDR3 is TGCGCCAGCAGCATCAGGGTGAACACCGGGGAGCTGTTTTTT. This codes for CASSIRVNTGELFF.

This clonotype was observed a few times. This chain links TRBV20-1 with TRBJ1-3; D gene ambiguous. V shed 6 bases and J shed 4 bases, with 7 bases lying between them. The CDR3 length is 11 residues. Germline V gene sequence: CDR1 DFQATT, CDR2 SNEGSKA (reference sequence). The chain's CDR3 is CSATDGNTIYF. The CDR3 DNA is TGCAGTGCAACGGACGGAAACACCATATATTTT.

J is TRBJ1-2 and V is TRBV14; the D gene is possibly TRBD1 (5 bases). Germline CDR1 reads SGHDN; CDR2 reads FVKESK. The CDR3 sequence is 16 residues long. The ends were cut back, 0 bases at V and 3 bases at J, with 14 bases in the middle. The CDR3 DNA is TGTGCCAGCAGCCAAGATCTATACCGGGGGTACTATGGCTACACCTTC. Its protein is CASSQDLYRGYYGYTF.

This clonotype was counted only a few times. The V and J genes are TRBV11-2 and TRBJ2-5; 12 bases agree with TRBD2. CDR3 length: 16 residues. Losses at the gene ends were 5 bases for V and 6 bases for J; bases not matched to a gene: 10. The germline V gene encodes CDR1 SGHAT and CDR2 FQNNGV. Here the CDR3 reads CASSPNWTSGTKTQYF. CDR3 bases: TGTGCCAGCAGCCCAAATTGGACTAGCGGGACTAAGACCCAGTACTTC.

The chain employs TRBV2 and TRBJ2-7; perhaps TRBD1 as D (6 bases). Looked up from germline, CDR1 is SNHLY and CDR2 is FYNNEI. The CDR3 covers 15 residues. Between the trimmed V and J ends, which lost 5 bases and 2 bases, there was a span of 16 bases. The CDR3: CASSRGQTDPYEQYF. DNA for the CDR3: TGTGCCAGCAGTCGTGGACAGACGGACCCCTACGAGCAGTACTTC.

V and J are TRBV20-1 and TRBJ1-1; D might be TRBD1 (6 bases). CDR3 length: 16 residues. The germline V gene encodes CDR1 DFQATT and CDR2 SNEGSKA (reference sequence). Trimming took off 2 bases at V and 1 base at J, with 17 bases between the two ends. CDR3 region: CSARFLPGHGNTEAFF. For the CDR3, the DNA is TGCAGTGCTAGATTCCTACCGGGACATGGGAACACTGAAGCTTTCTTT.